Following are 8 T cell receptor beta chains from one sample sequenced in a study of cytomegalovirus exposure and HLA in healthy donors. Libraries were prepared by immunoSEQ multiplex PCR; TCRdb keeps only in-frame clonotypes and omits some of them. The repertoire holds 250,000 to 350,000 clones, with 70% to 90% as singletons. The sequencing sample was made of PBMCs. Source of these receptors: a man aged 25 to 40 in good health and CMV-seronegative.

The CDR3 DNA reads as TGTGCCAGCATGGATCGGGACAGGGGGCGAGCTGGGGCCAACGTCCTGACTTTC. Protein: CASMDRDRGRAGANVLTF. The genes are TRBV2 and TRBJ2-6, with TRBD1 matching 12 bases. The germline CDR1 and CDR2 sequences are SNHLY and FYNNEI. The CDR3 is made up of 18 amino acids. V lost 7 bases, J lost 2 bases, and 9 bases stayed unmatched.

The chain joins TRBV27 to TRBJ1-3; a possible D gene is TRBD1 (5 bases). CDR1 is MNHEY and CDR2 is SMNVEV in the germline V gene (reference sequence). Trimming took off 6 bases at V and 4 bases at J, with 7 bases between the two ends. This CDR3 has 12 amino acids. The CDR3, as DNA: TGTGCCAGCAGGGGGCCCGGAAACACCATATATTTT. Protein product: CASRGPGNTIYF.

The chain joins TRBV23-1 to TRBJ2-7, with 9 bases lining up with TRBD1. TRBV23-1 is flagged as an ORF with uncertain function. V shed 0 bases, J shed 4 bases, and the junction held 7 bases outside the gene matches. This CDR3 is 16 amino acids long. The CDR3 spells CASSQSGDREVYEQYF. The CDR3 region has the DNA TGCGCCAGCAGTCAATCGGGGGACAGGGAAGTGTACGAGCAGTACTTC.

V usage is TRBV6-6 and J usage is TRBJ2-7, with TRBD1 matching 8 bases. The CDR3 is 16 amino acids. The trim removed 8 bases at V and 5 bases at J, leaving 17 bases unmatched. Germline V lookup: CDR1 MNHNY, CDR2 SVGAGI (reference sequence). The DNA for the CDR3 is TGTGCCAGCTCGTTCACTCAGGGGGCTTTGACCGACGAGCAGTACTTC. Residues: CASSFTQGALTDEQYF.

The table lists this clone with a few counts. The genes are TRBV6-4 and TRBJ2-2, with 7 positions matching TRBD1. The CDR3 has 16 amino acids. Germline loops: CDR1 MRHNA, CDR2 SNTAGT. The V and J ends lost 6 bases and 1 base, in that order; junction bases with no gene match: 8. The CDR3 sequence is CASRARQGVNTGELFF. As DNA, the CDR3 is TGTGCCAGCAGAGCACGACAGGGAGTGAACACCGGGGAGCTGTTTTTT.

The genes are TRBV10-3 and TRBJ2-1; D is undetermined. The germline CDR1 and CDR2 sequences are ENHRY and SYGVKD. V lost 3 bases to trimming and J lost 5 bases, with 11 bases between them. The CDR3 loop spans 14 amino acids. The CDR3 sequence is CAISDGFKNNEQFF. In DNA form, the CDR3 reads TGTGCCATCAGTGACGGTTTTAAAAACAATGAGCAGTTCTTC.

This chain uses TRBV19 with TRBJ2-1; D gene unclear. The CDR3 has 12 residues. Between the trimmed V and J ends, which lost 5 bases and 9 bases, there was a span of 11 bases. Germline V gene lookup returns CDR1 LNHDA and CDR2 SQIVND (reference sequence). The CDR3 region is CASSGGRSEQFF. CDR3 sequence (DNA): TGTGCCAGTAGTGGTGGTCGGTCTGAGCAGTTCTTC.

This sequence joins TRBV6-4 and TRBJ1-4; perhaps TRBD1 as D (5 bases). Germline-derived CDR1 and CDR2 are MRHNA and SNTAGT. This CDR3 comprises 15 residues. Trimming removed 8 bases from V and 3 bases from J, with 16 bases in between. CDR3 DNA sequence: TGTGCCAGCCCGACGGGGGAATGGCCTAATGAAAAACTGTTTTTT. Protein: CASPTGEWPNEKLFF.